This is a list of T cell receptor beta chains from one sample in a study of blood T cell repertoires in COVID-19. Method: immunoSEQ multiplex PCR; TCRdb's copy keeps in-frame clones and lacks some. Among 380,000 or so clones listed, around 87% were seen once. The sample comprised PBMCs or T cells enriched from blood (not recorded which). These receptors all stem from a woman in her thirties with acute COVID-19. CDR3s include the opening cysteine and the closing phenylalanine or tryptophan. The D gene is left open where the match is weak. Size is omitted from some rows. Given values are once, few, many or a class for expanded clones.

clone_size | j_call | v_call | d_call | cdr3_nt | cdr3_aa
- | TRBJ2-7 | TRBV7-8 | - | TGTGCCAGCGGGCCGACATCGTACGAGCAGTACTTC | CASGPTSYEQYF
- | TRBJ1-2 | TRBV5-1 | - | TGCGCCAGCAGCCCGGGGGTCTATGGCTACACCTTC | CASSPGVYGYTF
- | TRBJ1-4 | TRBV12-5 | - | TGTGCTAGTAGTCAAGGAAGGGGCAAAAGGGAAAAACTGTTTTTT | CASSQGRGKREKLFF
- | TRBJ1-2 | TRBV19 | TRBD1 | TGTGCCAGTAGGGCGGACAGGGGGAGCTATGGCTACACCTTC | CASRADRGSYGYTF
once | TRBJ1-3 | TRBV10-2 | - | TGCGCCAGCAGTGAGTCAGCCCATAGATACTCTGGAAACACCATATATTTT | CASSESAHRYSGNTIYF
- | TRBJ1-1 | TRBV12-5 | - | TGTGCTAGTGGTTCCCGATTGACAGGCGGCACTGAAGCTTTCTTT | CASGSRLTGGTEAFF
- | TRBJ2-3 | TRBV5-1 | - | TGCGCCAGCAGCTTCGGGCAGGGGGGCGCAGATACGCAGTATTTT | CASSFGQGGADTQYF
- | TRBJ2-2 | TRBV29-1 | - | TGCAGCGTTGAAGCGGGTTCCGGGGAGCTGTTTTTT | CSVEAGSGELFF
- | TRBJ2-7 | TRBV18 | TRBD1 | TGTGCCAGCTCACCACCGGGACAGGGGGCCGCGCAGTACTTC | CASSPPGQGAAQYF
- | TRBJ2-7 | TRBV12-3/TRBV12-4 | - | TGTGCCAGCGCCCCTAGTTCCTACGAGCAGTACTTC | CASAPSSYEQYF
- | TRBJ1-3 | TRBV5-6 | TRBD1 | TGTGCCAGCAGCATAGACAGGGGATTCGCTGGAAACACCATATATTTT | CASSIDRGFAGNTIYF
once | TRBJ1-5 | TRBV12-3/TRBV12-4 | - | TGTGCCAGCAGTCCTACTGGTCAGCCCCAGCATTTT | CASSPTGQPQHF
- | TRBJ2-7 | TRBV2 | TRBD2 | TGTGCCAGCAGTGTATCCGGGACTAGCGGCAATCTCGACTCCTACGAGCAGTACTTC | CASSVSGTSGNLDSYEQYF
- | TRBJ1-5 | TRBV28 | - | TGTGCCAGCAGATCCGGACAGTTCAATCAGCCCCAGCATTTT | CASRSGQFNQPQHF
- | TRBJ2-1 | TRBV19 | TRBD2 | TGTGCCAGTAGTATATTAGCGGGGAGAAACAATGAGCAGTTCTTC | CASSILAGRNNEQFF
- | TRBJ1-1 | TRBV29-1 | - | TGCAGCGGGGAGGTCTCAAGTGACACTGAAGCTTTCTTT | CSGEVSSDTEAFF
- | TRBJ2-7 | TRBV7-9 | TRBD1 | TGTGCCAGCAGCCCCACCCGACAGGGTATAGGGGAGCAGTACTTC | CASSPTRQGIGEQYF
- | TRBJ1-1 | TRBV2 | - | TGTGCCAGCAGAATCGCGACTGAAGCTTTCTTT | CASRIATEAFF
- | TRBJ1-3 | TRBV5-1 | - | TGCGCCAGCAGCTTGGTCCCCGAGAGCTCTGGAAACACCATATATTTT | CASSLVPESSGNTIYF
- | TRBJ1-1 | TRBV5-1 | TRBD1 | TGCGCCAGCAGCTGGGGACAGATGAACACTGAAGCTTTCTTT | CASSWGQMNTEAFF
- | TRBJ1-2 | TRBV10-3 | - | TGTGCCATCAGTCCGGTGGGCGGATCGGGGGCTAACTATGGCTACACCTTC | CAISPVGGSGANYGYTF
- | TRBJ2-7 | TRBV4-3 | TRBD2 | TGCGCCAGCAGCCAAGAGACGGGGGGGTCCTACGAGCAGTACTTC | CASSQETGGSYEQYF
once | TRBJ2-7 | TRBV24-1 | TRBD1 | TGTGCCACCAACTCCCCGGGACAGGGCACCTACGAGCAGTACTTC | CATNSPGQGTYEQYF
few | TRBJ1-3 | TRBV7-6 | - | TGTGCCAGCAGCTTAGACCGACAGGCTGGAAACACCATATATTTT | CASSLDRQAGNTIYF
- | TRBJ2-7 | TRBV18 | TRBD2 | TGTGCCAGCTCACTATCCAGGGAGGGCTACGAGCAGTACTTC | CASSLSREGYEQYF
few | TRBJ2-7 | TRBV19 | - | TGTGCCAGTAGTCCCGGGCAGGGCGGCCCCTACGAGCAGTACTTC | CASSPGQGGPYEQYF
- | TRBJ2-1 | TRBV5-1 | TRBD2 | TGCGCCAGCAGCTTGGATCTAGCGGGGGCCTCCTACAATGAGCAGTTCTTC | CASSLDLAGASYNEQFF